The 16 T cell receptor beta chains below come from one sample, sequenced in a study of monozygotic twins with cystic fibrosis. Libraries were prepared by immunoSEQ multiplex PCR; TCRdb keeps only in-frame clonotypes and omits some of them. The repertoire includes roughly 35,000 clones, about 80% of them detected once, and about 1.8% sits in the top ten. The sample was blood. The receptor set was obtained from a girl aged 2 to 10 with cystic fibrosis.

The chain links TRBV6-6 to TRBJ1-1; a possible D gene is TRBD1 (6 bases). The V gene lost 2 bases and the J gene lost 3 bases, with 13 bases spanning the gap. This CDR3 has 15 residues. Per germline, CDR1 MNHNY and CDR2 SVGAGI (reference sequence). CDR3 nucleotides: TGTGCCAGCAGTTACACTCTCTCAGGGGACACTGAAGCTTTCTTT. Amino acids: CASSYTLSGDTEAFF.

The J gene is TRBJ1-2, the V gene TRBV20-1; D is uncertain. Trimming took off 5 bases at V and 4 bases at J, with 8 bases between the two ends. The CDR3 has 11 amino acids. Germline V CDR1 and CDR2: DFQATT, SNEGSKA (reference sequence). The DNA for the CDR3 is TGCAGTGCTCGACTGAGCTATGGCTACACCTTC. As protein: CSARLSYGYTF.

Of note for this clone: Other nucleotide sequences in the sample specify the same CDR3. V and J are TRBV15 and TRBJ1-5; D is unclear. The V gene lost 0 bases and the J gene lost 5 bases, with 2 bases spanning the gap. Germline V lookup: CDR1 LNHNV, CDR2 YYDKDF (reference sequence). The CDR3 is 12 amino acids. The DNA of the CDR3 is TGTGCCACCAGCAGAGATTATCAGCCCCAGCATTTT. It is translated as CATSRDYQPQHF.

The J gene is TRBJ2-3, the V gene TRBV4-2, with TRBD2 matching 13 bases. The V gene's germline CDR1 is LGHNA and CDR2 YNFKEQ. The CDR3 runs 18 residues. The V gene end was trimmed by 3 bases and the J gene end by 5 bases; junction bases not matched to a gene: 11. CDR3 residues: CASSQSTSGGIVGDTQYF. DNA of the CDR3: TGTGCCAGCAGCCAGTCGACTAGCGGGGGGATAGTCGGAGATACGCAGTATTTT.

The chain joins TRBV2 to TRBJ1-2; maybe TRBD1 (6 bases). The V end lost 2 bases, the J end lost 3 bases, and 7 bases lay between the germline ends. The CDR3 runs to 13 residues. From germline, CDR1 is SNHLY and CDR2 FYNNEI. CDR3 sequence: CASSETGYYGYTF. For the CDR3, the DNA is TGTGCCAGCAGTGAAACAGGGTACTATGGCTACACCTTC.

J is TRBJ2-1 and V is TRBV6-1; TRBD1 or TRBD2 may be the D gene (5 bases each). V lost 3 bases to trimming and J lost 2 bases, with 11 bases between them. Germline V gene lookup returns CDR1 MNHNS and CDR2 SASEGT. The CDR3 covers 15 residues. The CDR3 DNA follows: TGTGCCAGCAGTGAGTTGGGGGTGACCTACAATGAGCAGTTCTTC. The encoded protein is CASSELGVTYNEQFF.

The V and J genes are TRBV6-5 and TRBJ1-1, with 8 bases aligning to TRBD1. Germline assignment: CDR1 MNHEY and CDR2 SVGAGI. Losses at the gene ends were 2 bases for V and 0 bases for J; bases not matched to a gene: 5. The CDR3 runs 16 residues. CDR3 in DNA: TGTGCCAGCAGTTACGGACAGGGCCAAATGAACACTGAAGCTTTCTTT. Translated: CASSYGQGQMNTEAFF.

The genes are TRBV6-1 and TRBJ2-7; D not resolved. The CDR3 covers 13 residues. In germline, CDR1 is MNHNS, CDR2 SASEGT. The V end was cut by 0 bases, the J end by 3 bases, with 6 bases between. This CDR3 reads CASSEAGFYEQYF. The CDR3 nucleotides read TGTGCCAGCAGTGAAGCGGGGTTCTACGAGCAGTACTTC.

The V gene is TRBV30, the J gene TRBJ1-2; D unresolved. Trimming left V 7 bases short and J 4 bases short, with 22 bases between. The CDR3 is made up of 15 amino acids. The V gene's germline CDR1 is GTSNPN and CDR2 SVGIG (reference sequence). For the CDR3, the DNA is TGTGCCTCCACGGAACAAGTAAGACTAACCTATGGCTACACCTTC. Translating gives CASTEQVRLTYGYTF.

CDR3 DNA: TGTGCCAGCAGTGAAGTAGTAGATCAGCCCCAGCATTTT. Translation gives CASSEVVDQPQHF. The V gene is TRBV6-1, the J gene TRBJ1-5, with D uncertain. Germline V gene lookup returns CDR1 MNHNS and CDR2 SASEGT. CDR3 size: 13 residues. Trimming cost V 1 base and J 5 bases, with 6 bases left between them.

This rearrangement joins TRBV4-2 to TRBJ2-7, with TRBD2 identical over 11 bases. CDR1 is LGHNA, CDR2 YNFKEQ, per germline. This CDR3 contains 17 residues. After removal of 0 bases from V and 8 bases from J, the junction contained 12 bases not matched to a gene. Here the CDR3 reads CASSQDEIAGGLIKQYF. DNA for the CDR3: TGTGCCAGCAGCCAAGACGAGATAGCGGGGGGGCTCATTAAGCAGTACTTC.

The genes are TRBV5-4 and TRBJ2-1, with 11 nucleotides matching TRBD2. This CDR3 has 15 residues. V trimming: 4 bases; J trimming: 4 bases; junction bases outside the gene matches: 4. Germline CDR1 and CDR2: SGHNT and YYREEE (reference sequence). CDR3 nucleotides: TGTGCCAGCAGCCTCGGACTAGCGGGTTACAATGAGCAGTTCTTC. This sequence encodes CASSLGLAGYNEQFF.

The chain combines TRBV5-1 with TRBJ2-7, with 8 bases matching TRBD1. From germline, CDR1 is SGHRS and CDR2 YFSETQ. The CDR3 contains 16 residues. Trimming took 1 base from V and 9 from J; bases not matched to a gene: 15. In nucleotides, the CDR3 is TGCGCCAGCAGCTTGTTTCCCGGACAGGGAGCCGGGGGGCAGTACTTC. The encoded protein is CASSLFPGQGAGGQYF.

The gene calls are TRBV4-1 and TRBJ1-4; TRBD1 is a possible D gene (6 bases). Per the germline V gene, CDR1 is MGHRA and CDR2 is YSYEKL. V lost 1 base and J 2 bases, leaving 14 bases between the germline ends. This CDR3 has 17 amino acids. The CDR3, as DNA: TGCGCCAGCAGCCAAGTACAGGGCATCAGCACTAATGAAAAACTGTTTTTT. It translates to CASSQVQGISTNEKLFF.

The chain combines TRBV7-2 with TRBJ2-5; D unclear. Germline V gives CDR1 SGHTA, CDR2 FQGNSA. The V end lost 0 bases, the J end lost 1 base, and 12 bases lay between the germline ends. CDR3 length: 16 amino acids. For the CDR3, the DNA is TGTGCCAGCAGCTTAGCGAGCCGATTAACCCAAGAGACCCAGTACTTC. It specifies CASSLASRLTQETQYF.

V is TRBV5-4 and J is TRBJ2-7, with D possibly matching TRBD2 (7 bases). The CDR3 extends over 14 amino acids. Germline loops: CDR1 SGHNT, CDR2 YYREEE (reference sequence). The V gene lost 3 bases and the J gene lost 4 bases, with 14 bases spanning the gap. Here the CDR3 reads CASSSSGGRYEQYF. CDR3 nucleotide sequence: TGTGCCAGCAGCTCCTCGGGGGGCAGGTACGAGCAGTACTTC. Full variable domain (outside the CDR3, taken from reference TRBV5-4 and TRBJ2-7): ETGVTQSPTHLIKTRGQQVTLRCSSQSGHNTVSWYQQALGQGPQFIFQYYREEENGRGNFPPRFSGLQFPNYSSELNVNALELDDSALYLCASSSSGGRYEQYFGPGTRLTVT.